This T cell receptor beta chain was identified in a study of blood T cell repertoires in COVID-19. Clones were sequenced by immunoSEQ multiplex PCR, and TCRdb holds only the in-frame ones, with some missing. The sample contains fewer than 250,000 clones, approximately 80% of which appear only once. The sequencing sample was made of peripheral blood. The sequence came from a woman aged 45 to 65 with acute or convalescent COVID-19.

This CDR3 reads CASSIFAGNTYEQYF. The CDR3, as DNA: TGTGCCAGTAGTATCTTTGCAGGGAATACCTACGAGCAGTACTTC. The chain uses TRBV19 and TRBJ2-7; D is perhaps TRBD1 (5 bases). Trimming removed 3 bases from V and 2 bases from J, with 14 bases in between. The CDR3 loop spans 15 amino acids. In germline, CDR1 is LNHDA, CDR2 SQIVND (reference sequence).